What follows are 30 T cell receptor beta chains derived from one specimen sequenced in a study of cytomegalovirus exposure and HLA in healthy donors. PCR used 60 Vbeta primers and 13 Jbeta primers. Libraries were prepared by immunoSEQ multiplex PCR; TCRdb keeps only in-frame clonotypes and omits some of them. Of approximately 120,000 clones listed, approximately 87% are singletons. Sequenced sample: PBMCs. These receptors were obtained from a man aged 18 to 29 in good health and CMV-seropositive.

This clone was counted only a few times. This sequence joins TRBV5-1 and TRBJ2-2, with D possibly being TRBD1 (6 bases). The CDR3 extends over 14 amino acids. Per germline, CDR1 SGHRS and CDR2 YFSETQ. With 4 bases removed from V and 5 bases from J, the gap between germline ends came to 12 bases. CDR3 DNA: TGCGCCAGCAGCCCTATACAGGGAACCGGGGAGCTGTTTTTT. Translation gives CASSPIQGTGELFF.

By share, this clone counts as medium-sized. For the CDR3, the DNA is TGTGCCATCAGTGAGGGGACTGGATCACCCCTCCACTTT. As protein: CAISEGTGSPLHF. This chain connects TRBV10-3 to TRBJ1-6; D possibly corresponds to TRBD1 (5 bases). Trimming removed 2 bases from V and 10 bases from J, with 9 bases in between. Germline V CDR1 and CDR2: ENHRY, SYGVKD. This CDR3 contains 13 residues.

This CDR3 is CASNVQGAGQPQHF. For the CDR3, the DNA is TGTGCCAGTAACGTACAGGGGGCCGGACAGCCCCAGCATTTT. V and J are TRBV19 and TRBJ1-5, with 9 bases matching TRBD1. Germline V CDR1 and CDR2: LNHDA, SQIVND (reference sequence). The ends lost 7 bases at V and 7 bases at J; junction bases unmatched: 8. The length of the CDR3 is 14 residues.

The chain carries TRBV30 and TRBJ1-1; D is uncertain. The length of the CDR3 is 12 residues. CDR1 and CDR2 (germline): GTSNPN, SVGIG (reference sequence). V lost 1 base and J 5 bases, leaving 8 bases between the germline ends. CDR3 DNA: TGTGCCTGGAGTGAAGGGAGGACTGAAGCTTTCTTT. It codes for CAWSEGRTEAFF.

This chain links TRBV12-5 with TRBJ2-7; 7 bases are a match to TRBD1. The V and J ends lost 9 bases and 3 bases, in that order; junction bases with no gene match: 2. The CDR3 consists of 11 residues. Germline-derived CDR1 and CDR2 are LGHNT and FRNRAP. The CDR3 DNA reads TGTGCTAGCGGGACAGACTACGAGCAGTACTTC. Translation: CASGTDYEQYF.

The rearrangement joins TRBV7-9 to TRBJ2-7, with a possible D match to TRBD2 (7 bases). Trimming stripped 6 bases from V and 5 bases from J, with 23 bases between. Germline values: CDR1 SEHNR, CDR2 FQNEAQ (reference sequence). The CDR3 runs to 16 residues. CDR3 protein: CASRPSPWGGSHEQYF. DNA for the CDR3: TGTGCCAGCAGACCTTCGCCCTGGGGGGGCTCACACGAGCAGTACTTC.

In DNA, the CDR3 is TGTGCCACCAGCAGAGCCGGGGGGCAAAACACCATATATTTT. This gives the protein CATSRAGGQNTIYF. The J gene is TRBJ1-3, the V gene TRBV15, with D possibly matching TRBD1 (6 bases). V lost 1 base and J lost 6, with 10 bases in between. This CDR3 contains 14 residues. The germline CDR1 and CDR2 sequences are LNHNV and YYDKDF (reference sequence).

The chain has TRBV27 and TRBJ1-2; D is perhaps TRBD1 (5 bases). The CDR3 loop spans 14 amino acids. Germline CDR1 is MNHEY and CDR2 is SMNVEV (reference sequence). The V end lost 6 bases, the J end lost 3 bases, and 14 bases lay between the germline ends. CDR3 region: CASSGGPRDYGYTF. CDR3 coding DNA: TGTGCCAGCAGCGGGGGACCGCGAGACTATGGCTACACCTTC.

This clone was counted a few times. The CDR3 DNA sequence: TGCGCCAGCAGCCGGGAACCGGGACAGGGCCACGAGCAGTACTTC. It translates to CASSREPGQGHEQYF. The J gene is TRBJ2-7, the V gene TRBV5-1, with 9 bases lining up with TRBD1. In germline, CDR1 is SGHRS, CDR2 YFSETQ. CDR3 length: 15 residues. The trim removed 4 bases at V and 5 bases at J, leaving 10 bases unmatched.

The rearrangement links TRBV30 to TRBJ1-4; possibly TRBD1 for D (5 bases). With 7 bases removed from V and 5 bases from J, the gap between germline ends came to 20 bases. The CDR3 length is 15 residues. Per the germline V gene, CDR1 is GTSNPN and CDR2 is SVGIG (reference sequence). This chain's CDR3 is CASTLQKGRNEKLFF. CDR3 coding DNA: TGTGCCTCAACACTCCAAAAGGGGAGGAATGAAAAACTGTTTTTT.

The rearrangement uses TRBV30 and TRBJ2-1; TRBD2 aligns across 7 bases. The CDR3 runs to 12 residues. Germline lookup yields CDR1 GTSNPN and CDR2 SVGIG (reference sequence). Trimming cost V 3 bases and J 8 bases; bases outside gene matches: 4. The CDR3 region has the DNA TGTGCCTGGAGCCTCCGGGGGGATGAGCAGTTCTTC. It specifies CAWSLRGDEQFF.

This clone was seen just once. This chain uses TRBV13 with TRBJ2-2; weak D call: TRBD2 (7 bases). The CDR3 has 17 residues. From germline, CDR1 is PRHDT and CDR2 FYEKMQ (reference sequence). V gave up 2 bases and J gave up 0 bases, with 13 bases separating them. The CDR3 here is CASSLYRGAANTGELFF. The CDR3 DNA follows: TGTGCCAGCAGCTTATACCGGGGGGCCGCGAACACCGGGGAGCTGTTTTTT.

V is TRBV25-1 and J is TRBJ2-5; 8 nucleotides line up with TRBD1. There are 15 residues in the CDR3. The junction had 6 bases not matched to a gene; V was cut back by 0 bases and J by 6 bases. In germline, CDR1 is MGHDK, CDR2 SYGVNS. The CDR3 region has the DNA TGTGCCAGCAGTGAATATCAACAGGGGGGTAAGACCCAGTACTTC. Amino acid sequence: CASSEYQQGGKTQYF.

This clone was counted a few times. This chain joins TRBV7-9 and TRBJ1-5; TRBD1 might be the D (5 bases). The V gene lost 5 bases and the J gene lost 2 bases, with 10 bases spanning the gap. From germline, CDR1 is SEHNR and CDR2 FQNEAQ (reference sequence). This CDR3 is 14 amino acids long. The DNA for the CDR3 is TGTGCCAGCAGCCTGGGGGAGGGCAATCAGCCCCAGCATTTT. Amino acids: CASSLGEGNQPQHF.

J is TRBJ1-5 and V is TRBV28; D might be TRBD1 (6 bases). Trimming took 6 bases from V and 3 from J, leaving 30 bases between them. The length of the CDR3 is 20 residues. Germline loops: CDR1 MDHEN, CDR2 SYDVKM. The CDR3 nucleotides are TGTGCCAGCAGCCCTGGCTCGACAGGTCCTCGAGTGGGGAACAATCAGCCCCAGCATTTT. Protein sequence: CASSPGSTGPRVGNNQPQHF.

The V gene is TRBV11-3, the J gene TRBJ1-2; D perhaps matches TRBD1 (6 bases). This CDR3 is 13 amino acids long. The germline CDR1 and CDR2 sequences are SGHNT and YENEEA. Trimming took off 5 bases at V and 6 bases at J, with 13 bases between the two ends. Here the CDR3 reads CASSDDRKNGYTF. The CDR3, as DNA: TGTGCCAGCAGCGACGACAGGAAGAATGGCTACACCTTC.

The V call is TRBV6-5, the J call TRBJ1-1; D is uncertain. The CDR3 contains 14 residues. Germline CDR1 MNHEY, CDR2 SVGAGI. Trimming shortened V by 3 bases and J by 1 base, and 9 bases separated the two germline ends. Here the CDR3 reads CASSYTSPNTEAFF. CDR3 nucleotide sequence: TGTGCCAGCAGTTATACGAGCCCGAACACTGAAGCTTTCTTT.

This clone was counted only a few times. This chain uses TRBV10-3 with TRBJ1-5; D uncertain. This CDR3 has 13 amino acids. Germline lookup yields CDR1 ENHRY and CDR2 SYGVKD. The ends were cut back, 1 base at V and 5 bases at J, with 6 bases in the middle. The CDR3 sequence: CAISEFGDQPQHF. Written as DNA, the CDR3 is TGTGCCATCAGTGAGTTCGGAGATCAGCCCCAGCATTTT.

This sequence joins TRBV11-3 and TRBJ2-7, with a tentative D call TRBD2 (6 bases). Germline V CDR1 and CDR2: SGHNT, YENEEA. The CDR3 contains 14 residues. Trimming removed 5 bases from V and 4 bases from J, with 15 bases in between. CDR3 sequence reads: CASSGGTSPYEQYF. CDR3 nucleotide sequence: TGTGCCAGCAGCGGAGGGACGAGCCCTTACGAGCAGTACTTC.

The genes are TRBV4-1 and TRBJ1-4; D not resolved. The V and J ends lost 0 bases and 8 bases respectively, with 4 bases between them. Germline lookup yields CDR1 MGHRA and CDR2 YSYEKL. The CDR3 consists of 12 residues. The CDR3 DNA follows: TGCGCCAGCAGCCAAGACGGGGAAAAACTGTTTTTT. This codes for CASSQDGEKLFF.

This chain joins TRBV30 and TRBJ1-5; D not resolved. The CDR3 length is 13 residues. The V gene lost 0 bases and the J gene lost 6 bases, with 9 bases spanning the gap. Germline V lookup: CDR1 GTSNPN, CDR2 SVGIG (reference sequence). The CDR3 DNA reads as TGTGCCTGGAGTGTATCCGGGGTTCAGCCCCAGCATTTT. Translated: CAWSVSGVQPQHF.

The rearrangement links TRBV7-9 to TRBJ2-1, with D possibly being TRBD2 (6 bases). The CDR3 length is 15 residues. The V gene lost 5 bases and the J gene lost 5 bases, with 16 bases spanning the gap. Germline V gene lookup returns CDR1 SEHNR and CDR2 FQNEAQ (reference sequence). The CDR3 nucleotides read TGTGCCAGCAGCCCAGCCGGGACTCGCAACAATGAGCAGTTCTTC. It specifies CASSPAGTRNNEQFF.

To note about this clone: The sample contains more than one DNA sequence encoding this CDR3. The chain combines TRBV7-9 with TRBJ2-5; D is possibly TRBD1 (6 bases). The germline V and J ends were trimmed by 5 bases and 2 bases, with 12 bases remaining between them. The length of the CDR3 is 14 residues. Germline V gene lookup returns CDR1 SEHNR and CDR2 FQNEAQ (reference sequence). In DNA form, the CDR3 reads TGTGCCAGCAGCCCAGGACAGCCACAAGAGACCCAGTACTTC. This encodes CASSPGQPQETQYF.

This clone occurred a few times. The rearrangement uses TRBV5-4 and TRBJ1-3; D not certain. V lost 4 bases to trimming and J lost 4 bases, with 3 bases between them. Germline CDR1 SGHNT, CDR2 YYREEE (reference sequence). This CDR3 has 11 residues. The CDR3 reads CASSQGNTIYF. CDR3 sequence (DNA): TGTGCCAGCAGCCAGGGAAACACCATATATTTT.

The genes are TRBV11-2 and TRBJ2-1; D unresolved. The CDR3 consists of 15 residues. The germline gives CDR1 SGHAT, CDR2 FQNNGV. V was cut by 6 bases and J by 0 bases, with 12 bases left in between. CDR3: CASRSIGASYNEQFF. Here the CDR3 DNA reads TGTGCCAGCAGGTCCATCGGAGCCTCCTACAATGAGCAGTTCTTC.

The V and J genes are TRBV6-6 and TRBJ1-5; D not resolved. This CDR3 is built from 14 residues. Germline lookup yields CDR1 MNHNY and CDR2 SVGAGI (reference sequence). The germline V and J ends were trimmed by 0 bases and 6 bases, with 9 bases remaining between them. The CDR3 region has the DNA TGTGCCAGCAGTTACTCGGTCGGCGGTCAGCCCCAGCATTTT. Encoded protein: CASSYSVGGQPQHF.

A single count supports this clone. The chain recombines TRBV9 with TRBJ2-5; D unclear. Trimming took off 3 bases at V and 0 bases at J, with 6 bases between the two ends. Per the germline V gene, CDR1 is SGDLS and CDR2 is YYNGEE. There are 13 residues in the CDR3. CDR3 sequence reads: CASSASYQETQYF. CDR3 sequence (DNA): TGTGCCAGCAGCGCCTCGTACCAAGAGACCCAGTACTTC.

The chain links TRBV6-5 to TRBJ1-2; 7 bases agree with TRBD1. Trimming cost V 2 bases and J 8 bases; bases outside gene matches: 2. CDR3 size: 12 residues. Looked up from germline, CDR1 is MNHEY and CDR2 is SVGAGI. CDR3 amino acids: CASSYRGRGYTF. CDR3 nucleotide sequence: TGTGCCAGCAGTTACAGGGGGCGAGGCTACACCTTC.

The chain uses TRBV9 and TRBJ2-3; D may be TRBD2 (5 bases). CDR1 SGDLS and CDR2 YYNGEE come from the germline V gene. The germline V and J ends were trimmed by 1 base and 2 bases, with 14 bases remaining between them. The CDR3 runs to 16 residues. CDR3 sequence (DNA): TGTGCCAGCAGCGTACATCCTAGCCTCCTCACAGATACGCAGTATTTT. Its protein is CASSVHPSLLTDTQYF.

V gene TRBV2 combines with J gene TRBJ2-3, with D perhaps matching TRBD2 (5 bases). V lost 2 bases and J lost 4, with 13 bases in between. The germline V gene has CDR1 SNHLY and CDR2 FYNNEI. This CDR3 is built from 15 residues. CDR3 region: CASSEWVHGADTQYF. The CDR3 DNA reads as TGTGCCAGCAGTGAATGGGTCCACGGGGCAGATACGCAGTATTTT.